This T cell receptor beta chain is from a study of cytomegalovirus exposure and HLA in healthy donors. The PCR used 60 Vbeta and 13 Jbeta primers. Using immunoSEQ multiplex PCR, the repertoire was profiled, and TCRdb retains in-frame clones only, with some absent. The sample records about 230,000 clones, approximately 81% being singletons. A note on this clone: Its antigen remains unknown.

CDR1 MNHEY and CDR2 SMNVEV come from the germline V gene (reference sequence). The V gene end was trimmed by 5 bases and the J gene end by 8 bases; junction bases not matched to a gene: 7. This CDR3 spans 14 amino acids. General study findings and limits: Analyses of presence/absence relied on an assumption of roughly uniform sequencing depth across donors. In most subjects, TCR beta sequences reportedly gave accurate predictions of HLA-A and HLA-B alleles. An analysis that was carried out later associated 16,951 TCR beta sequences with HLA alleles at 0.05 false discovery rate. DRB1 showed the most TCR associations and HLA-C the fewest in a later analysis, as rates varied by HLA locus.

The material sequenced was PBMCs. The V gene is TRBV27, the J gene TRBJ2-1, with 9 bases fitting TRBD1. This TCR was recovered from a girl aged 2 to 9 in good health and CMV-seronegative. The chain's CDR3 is CASSQQGASYEQFF. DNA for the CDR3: TGTGCCAGCAGTCAACAGGGGGCATCTTATGAGCAGTTCTTC.